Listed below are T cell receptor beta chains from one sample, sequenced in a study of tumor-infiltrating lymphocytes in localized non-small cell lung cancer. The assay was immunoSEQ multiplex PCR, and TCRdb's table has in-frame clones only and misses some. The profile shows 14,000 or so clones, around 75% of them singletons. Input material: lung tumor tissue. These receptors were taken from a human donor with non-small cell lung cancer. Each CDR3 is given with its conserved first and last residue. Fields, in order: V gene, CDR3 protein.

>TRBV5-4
CASSFGGAYNEQFF
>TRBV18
CASSQGPLNTGELFF
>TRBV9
CASSKGQGASGTEAFF
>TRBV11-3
CASSLEGWEELAGHTGELFF
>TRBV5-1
CASSSALEALTQYF
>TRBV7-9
CASSYNTGAHYGYTF
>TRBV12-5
CASAAGYRVGTGELFF
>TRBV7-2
CASSFGPGMDEQYF
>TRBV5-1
CASSLVGVSTYNEQFF
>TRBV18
CASSPNEYSEQFF
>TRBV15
CATSRVRYNEQFF
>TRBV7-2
CASSLEWGSSYEQYF
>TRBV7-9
CASSTTGRDNQPQHF
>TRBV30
CAWTNGASYEQYF
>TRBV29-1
CSATGTEAVTEQYF
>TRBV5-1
CASSLVPTGQNTGELFF
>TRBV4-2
CASSQIQGFHEQYF
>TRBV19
CASSSLGQGVYSPLHF
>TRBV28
CASSLLSGTVSHGYTF
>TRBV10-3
CAAGTGATNEKLFF
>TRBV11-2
CASSLGLPTGQRNTIYF
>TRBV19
CASSAPTGYGYTF
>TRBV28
CASISSPNTEAFF
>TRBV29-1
CSVATGSLYGYTF
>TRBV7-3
CASSLTREGPEFF
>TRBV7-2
CASSHAGNTEAFF
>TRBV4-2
CASSQGENTEAFF
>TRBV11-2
CASSPGGSYEQYF
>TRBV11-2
CASSFSLAGDHSEQFF
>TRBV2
CASSEWAGGGDEQYF
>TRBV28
CASREIAKNIQYF
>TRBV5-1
CASSYQGGNQPQHF
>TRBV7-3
CASSLGLAGGGDTQYF